This TCR beta chain stems from a study of blood T cell repertoires in COVID-19. The CDR3 is made up of 14 amino acids. Trimming removed 7 bases at V and 8 bases at J, with 15 bases between. The V gene's germline CDR1 is MDHEN and CDR2 SYDVKM. The repertoire was sequenced with immunoSEQ multiplex PCR; TCRdb's copy has only in-frame clones and lacks some. This sample has about 140,000 clones, with around 73% found just once. The sequenced material came from peripheral blood. The chain combines TRBV28 with TRBJ1-6, with D possibly being TRBD1 (6 bases). This sequence originates from a woman in her fifties or sixties with active or convalescent COVID-19. The DNA for the CDR3 is TGTGCCAGCATTGTCTCACAGGGTCATTCACCCCTCCACTTT. This sequence encodes CASIVSQGHSPLHF.